A selection of T cell receptor beta chains follows, all from one sample in a study of blood T cell repertoires in COVID-19. Some clones are missing from TCRdb's copy, which holds only in-frame ones; the method was immunoSEQ multiplex PCR. There are approximately 44,000 clones in the sample; roughly 87% occur only once, and around 4% lies in the top ten. The material sequenced was peripheral blood. The receptors originated from a man aged 55 to 70 with acute or convalescent COVID-19. Each CDR3 is given with its conserved first and last residue. D genes are given only for firm matches. Clone size is shown for a subset of rows, as once, few, many or a class of expanded clone.

.,.,TRBV7-2,TRBJ2-3,CASSLGLASDTQYF,TGTGCCAGCAGCTTAGGCCTAGCAAGCGATACGCAGTATTTT
.,.,TRBV18,TRBJ2-3,CASSSQQGGTQYF,TGTGCCAGCTCATCGCAACAGGGTGGGACGCAGTATTTT
once,.,TRBV7-2,TRBJ1-4,CASSPGTSTNEKLFF,TGTGCCAGCAGCCCCGGGACTTCAACTAATGAAAAACTGTTTTTT
.,TRBD2,TRBV9,TRBJ2-7,CASSVLPSGGFYEQYF,TGTGCCAGCAGCGTGCTACCTAGCGGGGGCTTTTACGAGCAGTACTTC
.,TRBD2,TRBV10-3,TRBJ2-5,CAISVSGGNQETQYF,TGTGCCATCAGTGTAAGCGGGGGAAACCAAGAGACCCAGTACTTC
.,.,TRBV10-3,TRBJ1-3,CAISPATGSGNTIYF,TGTGCCATCAGTCCCGCCACAGGGTCCGGAAACACCATATATTTT
.,.,TRBV5-6,TRBJ1-2,CANLKSRVYGYTF,TGTGCCAACCTCAAAAGCAGGGTCTATGGCTACACCTTC
.,.,TRBV10-2,TRBJ2-6,CASSESPVSGANVLTF,TGCGCCAGCAGTGAGTCCCCAGTCTCTGGGGCCAACGTCCTGACTTTC
few,.,TRBV10-1,TRBJ1-1,CASSERPGTEAFF,TGCGCCAGCAGTGAAAGACCGGGGACTGAAGCTTTCTTT
.,.,TRBV5-5,TRBJ1-1,CASSLSMSTEAFF,TGTGCCAGCAGCTTGAGTATGAGCACTGAAGCTTTCTTT